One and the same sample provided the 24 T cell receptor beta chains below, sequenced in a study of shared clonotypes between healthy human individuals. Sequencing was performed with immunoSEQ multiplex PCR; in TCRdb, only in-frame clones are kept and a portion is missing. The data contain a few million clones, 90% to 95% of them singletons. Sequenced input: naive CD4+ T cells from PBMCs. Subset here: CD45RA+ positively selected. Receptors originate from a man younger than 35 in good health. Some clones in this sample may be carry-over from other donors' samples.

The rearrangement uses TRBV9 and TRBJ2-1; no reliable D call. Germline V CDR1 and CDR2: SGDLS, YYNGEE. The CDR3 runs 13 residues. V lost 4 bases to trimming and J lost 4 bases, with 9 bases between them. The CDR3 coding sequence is TGTGCCAGCAGCCCACAACCGTACAATGAGCAGTTCTTC. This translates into CASSPQPYNEQFF.

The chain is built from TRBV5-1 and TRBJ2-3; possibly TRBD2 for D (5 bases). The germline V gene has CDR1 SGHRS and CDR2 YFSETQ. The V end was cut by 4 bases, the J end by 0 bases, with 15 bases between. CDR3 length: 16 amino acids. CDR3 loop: CASSRDGELSTDTQYF. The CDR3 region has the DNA TGCGCCAGCAGCCGGGATGGGGAATTGAGCACAGATACGCAGTATTTT.

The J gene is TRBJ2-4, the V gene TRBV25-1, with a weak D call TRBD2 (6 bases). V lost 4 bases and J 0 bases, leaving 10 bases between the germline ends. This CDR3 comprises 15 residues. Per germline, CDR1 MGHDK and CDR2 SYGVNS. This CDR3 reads CASSVMGGAKNIQYF. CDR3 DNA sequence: TGTGCCAGCAGTGTAATGGGAGGAGCCAAAAACATTCAGTACTTC.

The CDR3 nucleotides read TGTGCCAGCTCCAATGGCGGGAGGCTCTCCGGGGAGCTGTTTTTT. Amino acid sequence: CASSNGGRLSGELFF. The chain combines TRBV28 with TRBJ2-2, with 8 bases that match TRBD2. CDR3 length: 15 residues. Trimming took 8 bases from V and 6 from J; bases not matched to a gene: 11. Germline-derived CDR1 and CDR2 are MDHEN and SYDVKM.

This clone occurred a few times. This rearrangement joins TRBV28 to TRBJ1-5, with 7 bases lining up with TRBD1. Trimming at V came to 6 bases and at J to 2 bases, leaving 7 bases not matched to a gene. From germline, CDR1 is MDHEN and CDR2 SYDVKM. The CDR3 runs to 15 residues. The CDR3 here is CASRVPGQGNQPQHF. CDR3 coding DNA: TGTGCCAGCAGAGTACCTGGACAGGGCAATCAGCCCCAGCATTTT.

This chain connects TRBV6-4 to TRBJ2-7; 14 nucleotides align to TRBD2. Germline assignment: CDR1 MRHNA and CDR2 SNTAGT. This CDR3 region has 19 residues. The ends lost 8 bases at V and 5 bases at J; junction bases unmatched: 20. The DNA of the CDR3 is TGTGCCAGCTTCCCTTTCGCCGGGACTAGCGGGAGAAAGCGCGACGAGCAGTACTTC. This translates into CASFPFAGTSGRKRDEQYF.

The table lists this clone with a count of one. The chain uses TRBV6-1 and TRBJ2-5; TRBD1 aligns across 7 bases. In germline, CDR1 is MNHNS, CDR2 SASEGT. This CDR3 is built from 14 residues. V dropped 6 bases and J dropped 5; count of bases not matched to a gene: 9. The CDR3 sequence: CASSMGQKVETQYF. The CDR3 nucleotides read TGTGCCAGCAGCATGGGACAGAAGGTGGAGACCCAGTACTTC.

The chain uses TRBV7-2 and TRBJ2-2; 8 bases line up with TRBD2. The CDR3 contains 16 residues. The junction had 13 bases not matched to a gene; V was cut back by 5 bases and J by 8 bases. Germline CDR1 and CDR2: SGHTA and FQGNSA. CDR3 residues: CASSPSPGRAVGELFF. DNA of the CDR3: TGTGCCAGCAGCCCGAGCCCCGGGAGGGCGGTGGGGGAGCTGTTTTTT.

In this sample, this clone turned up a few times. CDR3 loop: CASTAVEAFF. CDR3 bases: TGTGCCAGCACAGCTGTTGAAGCTTTCTTT. The chain carries TRBV2 and TRBJ1-1; D call uncertain. The CDR3 runs to 10 residues. Trimming took 7 bases from V and 7 from J, leaving 7 bases between them. Germline CDR1 and CDR2: SNHLY and FYNNEI.

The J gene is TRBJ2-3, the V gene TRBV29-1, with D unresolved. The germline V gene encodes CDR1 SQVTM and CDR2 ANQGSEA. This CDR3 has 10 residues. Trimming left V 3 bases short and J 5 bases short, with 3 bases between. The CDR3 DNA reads TGCAGCGTTGATAAAGATACGCAGTATTTT. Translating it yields CSVDKDTQYF.

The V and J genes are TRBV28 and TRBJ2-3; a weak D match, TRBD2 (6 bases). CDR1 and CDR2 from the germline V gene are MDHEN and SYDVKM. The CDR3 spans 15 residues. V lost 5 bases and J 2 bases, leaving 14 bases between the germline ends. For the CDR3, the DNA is TGTGCCAGCAGTGGCGGAGGGCCGAACACAGATACGCAGTATTTT. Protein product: CASSGGGPNTDTQYF.

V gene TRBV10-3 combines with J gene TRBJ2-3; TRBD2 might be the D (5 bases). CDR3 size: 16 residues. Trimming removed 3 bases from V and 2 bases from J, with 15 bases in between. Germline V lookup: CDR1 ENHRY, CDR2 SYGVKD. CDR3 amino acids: CAISERGNSYTDTQYF. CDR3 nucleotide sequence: TGTGCCATCAGTGAACGGGGAAACAGTTACACAGATACGCAGTATTTT.

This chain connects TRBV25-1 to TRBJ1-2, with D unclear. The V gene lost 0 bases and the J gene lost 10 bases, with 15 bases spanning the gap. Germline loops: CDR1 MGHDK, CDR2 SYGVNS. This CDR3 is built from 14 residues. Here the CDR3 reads CASSEYDGRRAYTF. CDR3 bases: TGTGCCAGCAGTGAATATGACGGTCGGAGGGCCTACACCTTC.

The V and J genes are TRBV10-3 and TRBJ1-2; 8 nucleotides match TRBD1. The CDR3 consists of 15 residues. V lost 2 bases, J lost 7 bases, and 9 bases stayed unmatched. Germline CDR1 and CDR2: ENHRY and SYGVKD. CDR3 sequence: CAISEGQGRITGYTF. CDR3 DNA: TGTGCCATCAGTGAGGGACAGGGACGTATCACTGGCTACACCTTC.

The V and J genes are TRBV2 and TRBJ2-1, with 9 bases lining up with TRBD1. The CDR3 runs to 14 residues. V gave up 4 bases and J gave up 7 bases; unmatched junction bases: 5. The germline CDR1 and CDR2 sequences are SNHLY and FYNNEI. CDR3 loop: CASSGDRVGNEQFF. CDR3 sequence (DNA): TGTGCCAGCAGTGGGGACAGGGTGGGGAATGAGCAGTTCTTC.

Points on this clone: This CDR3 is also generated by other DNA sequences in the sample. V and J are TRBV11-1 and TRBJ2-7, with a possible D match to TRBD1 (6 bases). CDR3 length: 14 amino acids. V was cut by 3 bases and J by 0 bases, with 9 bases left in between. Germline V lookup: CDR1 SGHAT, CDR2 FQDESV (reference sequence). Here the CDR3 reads CASSLDRSSYEQYF. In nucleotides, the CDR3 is TGTGCCAGCAGCTTGGACAGAAGCTCCTACGAGCAGTACTTC.

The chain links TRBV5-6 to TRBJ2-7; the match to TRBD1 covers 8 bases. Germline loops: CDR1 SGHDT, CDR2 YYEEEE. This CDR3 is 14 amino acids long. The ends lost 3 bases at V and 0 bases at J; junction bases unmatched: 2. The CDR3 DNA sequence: TGTGCCAGCAGCTCCAGGGGGCCCTCCTACGAGCAGTACTTC. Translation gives CASSSRGPSYEQYF.

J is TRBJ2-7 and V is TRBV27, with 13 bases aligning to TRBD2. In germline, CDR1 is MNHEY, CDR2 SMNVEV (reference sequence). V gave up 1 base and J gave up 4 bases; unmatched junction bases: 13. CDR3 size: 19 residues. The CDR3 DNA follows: TGTGCCAGCAGTTTATGGCCCCCCCAACTAGCGGGAGGGCCGTACGAGCAGTACTTC. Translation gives CASSLWPPQLAGGPYEQYF.

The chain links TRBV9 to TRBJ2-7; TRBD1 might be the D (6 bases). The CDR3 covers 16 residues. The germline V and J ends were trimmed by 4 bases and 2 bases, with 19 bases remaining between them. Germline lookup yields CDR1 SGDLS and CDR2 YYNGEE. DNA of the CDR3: TGTGCCAGCAGCCCCCAGGGGTTTGTTATCGCCTACGAGCAGTACTTC. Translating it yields CASSPQGFVIAYEQYF.

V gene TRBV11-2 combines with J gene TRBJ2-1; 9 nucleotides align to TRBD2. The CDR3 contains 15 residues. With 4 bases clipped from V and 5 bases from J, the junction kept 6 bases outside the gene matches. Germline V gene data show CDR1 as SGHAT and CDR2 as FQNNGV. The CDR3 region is CASSSRLAENNEQFF. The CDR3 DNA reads TGTGCCAGCAGCTCACGACTAGCGGAAAACAATGAGCAGTTCTTC.

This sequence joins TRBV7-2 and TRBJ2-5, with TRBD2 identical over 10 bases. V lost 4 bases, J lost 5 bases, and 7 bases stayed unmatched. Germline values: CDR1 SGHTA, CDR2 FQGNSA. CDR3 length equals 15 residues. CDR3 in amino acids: CASSYLGTSAETQYF. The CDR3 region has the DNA TGTGCCAGCAGCTATCTTGGGACTAGCGCGGAGACCCAGTACTTC.

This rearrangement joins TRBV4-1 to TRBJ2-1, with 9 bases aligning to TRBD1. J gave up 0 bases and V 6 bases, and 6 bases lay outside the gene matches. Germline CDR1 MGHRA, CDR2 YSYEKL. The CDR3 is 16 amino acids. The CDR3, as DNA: TGCGCCAGCAGATCTGTACAGGGGGCCTCCTACAATGAGCAGTTCTTC. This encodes CASRSVQGASYNEQFF.

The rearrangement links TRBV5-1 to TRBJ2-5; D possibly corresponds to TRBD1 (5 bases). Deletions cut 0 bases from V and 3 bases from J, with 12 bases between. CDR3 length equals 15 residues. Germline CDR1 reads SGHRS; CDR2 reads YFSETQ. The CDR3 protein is CASSLATRAKETQYF. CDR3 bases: TGCGCCAGCAGCTTGGCGACCAGGGCCAAAGAGACCCAGTACTTC. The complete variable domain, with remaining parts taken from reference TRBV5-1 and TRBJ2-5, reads KAGVTQTPRYLIKTRGQQVTLSCSPISGHRSVSWYQQTPGQGLQFLFEYFSETQRNKGNFPGRFSGRQFSNSRSEMNVSTLELGDSALYLCASSLATRAKETQYFGPGTRLLVL.

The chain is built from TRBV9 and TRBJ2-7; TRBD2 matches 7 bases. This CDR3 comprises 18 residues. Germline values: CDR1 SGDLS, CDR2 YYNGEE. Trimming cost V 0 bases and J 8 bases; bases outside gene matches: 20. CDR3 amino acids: CASSVEFPSGTYDLKQYF. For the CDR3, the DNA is TGTGCCAGCAGCGTAGAGTTTCCTAGCGGTACCTACGATTTAAAGCAGTACTTC.